One T cell receptor beta chain is described in this entry. Trimming stripped 5 bases from V and 1 base from J, with 17 bases between. The CDR3 has 16 amino acids. Germline V gives CDR1 SGHAT, CDR2 FQNNGV. This sample is drawn from a study of T cell responses to AZD1222 COVID-19 vaccine. Profiled with immunoSEQ multiplex PCR; TCRdb holds only in-frame clones, not every one. This sample yields 120,000 or so clones, of which over 75% are seen a single time; around 9.3% belongs to the top ten. This receptor was obtained from an adult in good health. Sequenced here: peripheral blood, sampled on day 0 of AZD1222 vaccination. The V and J genes are TRBV11-2 and TRBJ1-1; the D is unclear. The CDR3 protein is CASSLDWGNRNTEAFF. Here the CDR3 DNA reads TGTGCCAGCAGCCTCGATTGGGGTAACCGGAACACTGAAGCTTTCTTT. The full variable domain, rest sourced from reference TRBV11-2 and TRBJ1-1, is EAGVAQSPRYKIIEKRQSVAFWCNPISGHATLYWYQQILGQGPKLLIQFQNNGVVDDSQLPKDRFSAERLKGVDSTLKIQPAKLEDSAVYLCASSLDWGNRNTEAFFGQGTRLTVV.